Listed below are T cell receptor beta chains from one sample, sequenced in a study of T-cell reconstitution after alpha-beta-depleted transplantation in children. TCRdb processed the PCR reads anew with MiXCR; each CDR3 protein has one entry. The table shows 500,000 or so distinct CDR3 sequences, with 10% to 12% occurring only once. Sequenced material: PBMCs, mostly from graft donor cells, taken 180 days after TCRalphabeta/CD19-depleted stem cell transplant. These receptors came from a female patient aged 2-9 years who had a stem cell transplant for aplastic anemia, so the T cells may come from the graft donor. The CDR3 runs from the conserved cysteine through the conserved F or W. The D gene is left open where the match is weak. The listing skips clone size in some rows; elsewhere it reads once, few, many or a size class.

j_gene: TRBJ2-1
abundance: .
d_gene: .
v_gene: TRBV12-3/TRBV12-4
CDR3nt: TGTGCCAGCACTCCCTGGGGGGGGCGTAGGAATGAGCAGTTCTTC
CDR3aa: CASTPWGGRRNEQFF

j_gene: TRBJ1-2
abundance: few
d_gene: .
v_gene: TRBV13
CDR3nt: TGTGCCAGCAGCCACAGGGACTTGTCCAGAGGCTACACCTTC
CDR3aa: CASSHRDLSRGYTF

j_gene: TRBJ1-1
abundance: few
d_gene: .
v_gene: TRBV6-5
CDR3nt: TGTGCCAGCAGATCTACAGGGAACACTGAAGCTTTCTTT
CDR3aa: CASRSTGNTEAFF

j_gene: TRBJ2-2
abundance: .
d_gene: .
v_gene: TRBV12-3/TRBV12-4
CDR3nt: TGTGCCAGCAGTTTAAGTAGCGTAAACACCGGGGAGCTGTTTTTT
CDR3aa: CASSLSSVNTGELFF

j_gene: TRBJ1-2
abundance: few
d_gene: TRBD1
v_gene: TRBV29-1
CDR3nt: TGCAGCGACGGGACAGGGACGGGCTATGGCTACACCTTC
CDR3aa: CSDGTGTGYGYTF

j_gene: TRBJ2-6
abundance: few
d_gene: TRBD1
v_gene: TRBV7-9
CDR3nt: TGTGCCAGCAGCCCCCGACAGGGGGAGCGGGGGGCCAACGTCCTGACTTTC
CDR3aa: CASSPRQGERGANVLTF

j_gene: TRBJ2-3
abundance: .
d_gene: .
v_gene: TRBV28
CDR3nt: TGTGCCAGCAGTTTATCCCCCAAGGGAGGGGGCGGCACAGATACGCAGTATTTT
CDR3aa: CASSLSPKGGGGTDTQYF

j_gene: TRBJ2-3
abundance: few
d_gene: .
v_gene: TRBV18
CDR3nt: TGTGCCAGCTCACTCATAGCGGAAAGCACAGATACGCAGTATTTT
CDR3aa: CASSLIAESTDTQYF

j_gene: TRBJ2-2
abundance: many
d_gene: TRBD1
v_gene: TRBV7-8
CDR3nt: TGTGCCAGCGGAACAGGGGGACACACCGGGGAGCTGTTTTTT
CDR3aa: CASGTGGHTGELFF

j_gene: TRBJ2-3
abundance: few
d_gene: .
v_gene: TRBV3-1
CDR3nt: TGTGCCAGCAGCCAAACTAGGGCCCTAATGAATACGCAGTATTTT
CDR3aa: CASSQTRALMNTQYF

j_gene: TRBJ1-1
abundance: few
d_gene: TRBD1
v_gene: TRBV6-1
CDR3nt: TGTGCCAGCAGGCCAGGGGGGCTTGGCACTGAAGCTTTCTTT
CDR3aa: CASRPGGLGTEAFF

j_gene: TRBJ2-1
abundance: .
d_gene: TRBD2
v_gene: TRBV2
CDR3nt: TGTGCCAGCATCGGGGGAGGGACTAGCGGGAGTGGATCCTACAATGAGCAGTTCTTC
CDR3aa: CASIGGGTSGSGSYNEQFF

j_gene: TRBJ2-1
abundance: few
d_gene: .
v_gene: TRBV12-3/TRBV12-4
CDR3nt: TGTGCCAGCAGTTTATCCCGGGTCATCAATGAGCAGTTCTTC
CDR3aa: CASSLSRVINEQFF

j_gene: TRBJ2-2
abundance: .
d_gene: TRBD1
v_gene: TRBV7-2
CDR3nt: TGTGCCAGCAGCTGGTCCACAGGGGGCGCTACCGGGGAGCTGTTTTTT
CDR3aa: CASSWSTGGATGELFF

j_gene: TRBJ1-5
abundance: .
d_gene: .
v_gene: TRBV7-2
CDR3nt: TGTGCCAGCAGCTTATCTGCCAATAGCAATCAGCCCCAGCATTTT
CDR3aa: CASSLSANSNQPQHF

j_gene: TRBJ1-1
abundance: .
d_gene: .
v_gene: TRBV15
CDR3nt: TGTGCCACCAGCAAGAGCAGGACGAACACTGAAGCTTTCTTT
CDR3aa: CATSKSRTNTEAFF

j_gene: TRBJ1-1
abundance: .
d_gene: .
v_gene: TRBV20-1
CDR3nt: TGCAGTGCTAGTGGCGACAGGTTGAACACTGAAGCTTTCTTT
CDR3aa: CSASGDRLNTEAFF

j_gene: TRBJ2-5
abundance: few
d_gene: .
v_gene: TRBV5-1
CDR3nt: TGCGCCAGCAGCGCGATCAGCCAAGAGACCCAGTACTTC
CDR3aa: CASSAISQETQYF

j_gene: TRBJ2-7
abundance: .
d_gene: .
v_gene: TRBV2
CDR3nt: TGTGCCAGCAGTGACGACCCCAACGAGCAGTACTTC
CDR3aa: CASSDDPNEQYF

j_gene: TRBJ1-6
abundance: many
d_gene: .
v_gene: TRBV4-3
CDR3nt: TGCGCCAGCAGCCAAGCAACACAGAATTCACCCCTCCACTTT
CDR3aa: CASSQATQNSPLHF

j_gene: TRBJ2-7
abundance: .
d_gene: .
v_gene: TRBV4-2
CDR3nt: TGTGCCAGCAGCCAAGATCGGACAGAGGACGAGCAGTACTTC
CDR3aa: CASSQDRTEDEQYF

j_gene: TRBJ2-2
abundance: .
d_gene: .
v_gene: TRBV28
CDR3nt: TGTGCCAGCAGCCGAGACAGATCCCCCGGGGAGCTGTTTTTT
CDR3aa: CASSRDRSPGELFF